Below are 19 T cell receptor beta chains sequenced from a single sample in a study of cytomegalovirus exposure and HLA in healthy donors. Primers for the PCR totalled 60 Vbeta and 13 Jbeta. Libraries were prepared by immunoSEQ multiplex PCR; TCRdb keeps only in-frame clonotypes and omits some of them. The data show some 150,000 clones, with roughly 79% seen just once and about 2% held by the top ten. What was sequenced was PBMCs. These receptors were taken from a woman under 40 in good health and CMV-seropositive.

The chain carries TRBV19 and TRBJ2-7; D perhaps matches TRBD1 (5 bases). The CDR3 contains 15 residues. V was shortened by 5 bases and J by 0 bases, with 14 bases between the two germline ends. Germline CDR1 is LNHDA and CDR2 is SQIVND (reference sequence). The DNA of the CDR3 is TGTGCCAGTAGTCCTGGACACGCTAGCTCCTACGAGCAGTACTTC. Translating gives CASSPGHASSYEQYF.

V and J are TRBV6-1 and TRBJ1-1; D might be TRBD1 (5 bases). The CDR3 contains 14 residues. The germline gives CDR1 MNHNS, CDR2 SASEGT. V lost 6 bases and J lost 2, with 13 bases in between. The CDR3 reads CASRQSQGNTEAFF. CDR3 coding DNA: TGTGCCAGCAGGCAATCTCAGGGAAACACTGAAGCTTTCTTT.

The gene calls are TRBV5-1 and TRBJ1-2; D may be TRBD1 (6 bases). The germline V gene has CDR1 SGHRS and CDR2 YFSETQ. This CDR3 contains 15 residues. V was clipped by 4 bases and J by 8 bases, with 21 bases between them. CDR3 loop: CASSKEEGGAGGYTF. The CDR3 DNA sequence: TGCGCCAGCAGCAAGGAAGAAGGGGGGGCTGGCGGCTACACCTTC. Looking up the rest from reference TRBV5-1 and TRBJ1-2 gives the full variable domain: KAGVTQTPRYLIKTRGQQVTLSCSPISGHRSVSWYQQTPGQGLQFLFEYFSETQRNKGNFPGRFSGRQFSNSRSEMNVSTLELGDSALYLCASSKEEGGAGGYTFGSGTRLTVV.

The chain links TRBV5-4 to TRBJ2-1; D possibly corresponds to TRBD1 (6 bases). V lost 5 bases, J lost 4 bases, and 19 bases lay in between. Germline CDR1 and CDR2: SGHNT and YYREEE (reference sequence). This CDR3 region has 16 residues. The CDR3, as DNA: TGTGCCAGCAGTTCTAAAAACGGACAGACATACAATGAGCAGTTCTTC. Residues: CASSSKNGQTYNEQFF. Combining the CDR3 with reference TRBV5-4 and TRBJ2-1 gives the whole variable domain ETGVTQSPTHLIKTRGQQVTLRCSSQSGHNTVSWYQQALGQGPQFIFQYYREEENGRGNFPPRFSGLQFPNYSSELNVNALELDDSALYLCASSSKNGQTYNEQFFGPGTRLTVL.

The rearrangement links TRBV5-1 to TRBJ2-7, with TRBD1 matching 7 bases. V was pared by 4 bases and J by 3 bases, with 4 bases of the junction left unmatched. This CDR3 has 13 amino acids. Germline V gene sequence: CDR1 SGHRS, CDR2 YFSETQ. CDR3 sequence: CASSPRQGYEQYF. The CDR3 region has the DNA TGCGCCAGCAGCCCAAGACAGGGCTACGAGCAGTACTTC.

The CDR3: CASSSLNLNLNEQYF. CDR3 bases: TGTGCCAGCAGTTCCCTCAACCTCAACCTAAACGAGCAGTACTTC. The gene calls are TRBV28 and TRBJ2-7; D remains unclear. The CDR3 runs to 15 residues. Germline values: CDR1 MDHEN, CDR2 SYDVKM. Trimming shortened V by 4 bases and J by 5 bases, and 18 bases separated the two germline ends.

The CDR3 here is CASSLGGEPGNTIYF. CDR3 sequence (DNA): TGTGCCAGCAGTCTGGGCGGGGAGCCTGGAAACACCATATATTTT. The chain joins TRBV7-9 to TRBJ1-3, with no clear D. The germline V gene encodes CDR1 SEHNR and CDR2 FQNEAQ (reference sequence). The CDR3 has 15 amino acids. V was shortened by 6 bases and J by 2 bases, with 14 bases between the two germline ends.

There are a few counts of this clone. The chain employs TRBV28 and TRBJ1-5; D gene ambiguous. V was clipped by 6 bases and J by 6 bases, with 9 bases between them. The V gene's germline CDR1 is MDHEN and CDR2 SYDVKM. This CDR3 region has 12 residues. The CDR3 DNA reads as TGTGCCAGCAGCCAGGCAAGTCAGCCCCAGCATTTT. It is translated as CASSQASQPQHF.

This rearrangement joins TRBV7-9 to TRBJ1-2; maybe TRBD1 (5 bases). CDR1 SEHNR and CDR2 FQNEAQ come from the germline V gene (reference sequence). The germline V and J ends were trimmed by 5 bases and 8 bases, with 18 bases remaining between them. The CDR3 consists of 14 residues. The CDR3 spells CASSQTPGREGYTF. The CDR3 bases are TGTGCCAGCAGCCAAACCCCAGGGAGGGAAGGCTACACCTTC.

The chain combines TRBV7-6 with TRBJ1-2; D is unresolved. V shed 2 bases and J shed 0 bases, with 16 bases lying between them. Germline V gene sequence: CDR1 SGHVS, CDR2 FNYEAQ. The CDR3 is made up of 17 amino acids. CDR3 region: CASSLFSIAGTNYGYTF. As DNA, the CDR3 is TGTGCCAGCAGCTTATTCTCAATCGCGGGAACTAACTATGGCTACACCTTC.

The chain links TRBV28 to TRBJ1-2; D is possibly TRBD1 (5 bases). The V gene's germline CDR1 is MDHEN and CDR2 SYDVKM. CDR3 length: 14 residues. V was cut by 2 bases and J by 7 bases, with 14 bases left in between. DNA for the CDR3: TGTGCCAGCAGTTTAGGGGGGGTATCAGGTGGCTACACCTTC. Its translation: CASSLGGVSGGYTF.

The chain recombines TRBV7-2 with TRBJ1-4; 8 bases map to TRBD1. CDR3 length equals 14 residues. Germline V CDR1 and CDR2: SGHTA, FQGNSA. J gave up 7 bases and V 5 bases, and 6 bases lay outside the gene matches. The CDR3 sequence: CASSQGTGVEKLFF. The CDR3 bases are TGTGCCAGCAGCCAGGGGACAGGAGTTGAAAAACTGTTTTTT.

The V call is TRBV6-1, the J call TRBJ2-1, with 10 bases fitting TRBD2. This CDR3 contains 17 residues. CDR1 MNHNS and CDR2 SASEGT come from the germline V gene. V shed 1 base, J shed 4 bases, and the junction held 7 bases outside the gene matches. Written as DNA, the CDR3 is TGTGCCAGCAGTGAAGGGGGAGCGGGGGGGCTGTACAATGAGCAGTTCTTC. Translation gives CASSEGGAGGLYNEQFF.

The genes are TRBV10-3 and TRBJ2-3; 7 nucleotides match TRBD1. Looked up from germline, CDR1 is ENHRY and CDR2 is SYGVKD. This CDR3 region has 13 residues. V shed 10 bases and J 0 bases; nucleotides not matched to a gene: 4. CDR3 in DNA: TGTGCCACGAGGGACAGCAGCACAGATACGCAGTATTTT. Translating gives CATRDSSTDTQYF.

This clone appeared a single time. The J gene is TRBJ1-4, the V gene TRBV5-6, with TRBD1 matching 12 bases. This CDR3 has 17 residues. V trimming: 3 bases; J trimming: 5 bases; junction bases outside the gene matches: 8. Germline lookup yields CDR1 SGHDT and CDR2 YYEEEE. The CDR3 coding sequence is TGTGCCAGCAGCTCCACGGGACAGGGGGCTAAGAATGAAAAACTGTTTTTT. Translating it yields CASSSTGQGAKNEKLFF.

This clone showed up just a few times. Other DNA sequences of this sample code for an identical CDR3. The V call is TRBV10-3, the J call TRBJ2-7; D call uncertain. Germline CDR1 and CDR2: ENHRY and SYGVKD. The CDR3 is 13 residues long. The CDR3 is CAIGDGDSYEQYF. As DNA, the CDR3 is TGTGCTATCGGAGACGGAGACTCCTACGAGCAGTACTTC.

V gene TRBV4-2 combines with J gene TRBJ2-3, with 9 bases lining up with TRBD2. Looked up from germline, CDR1 is LGHNA and CDR2 is YNFKEQ. The junction had 10 bases not matched to a gene; V was cut back by 4 bases and J by 8 bases. The CDR3 has 15 amino acids. CDR3 residues: CASSRGGGDQGTQYF. DNA for the CDR3: TGTGCCAGCAGCCGGGGCGGGGGGGATCAGGGTACGCAGTATTTT.

This clone was found a few times. The rearrangement links TRBV15 to TRBJ2-7; D is unclear. The V gene's germline CDR1 is LNHNV and CDR2 YYDKDF (reference sequence). The CDR3 totals 18 residues. The V gene lost 0 bases and the J gene lost 1 base, with 19 bases spanning the gap. In nucleotides, the CDR3 is TGTGCCACCAGCAGAGATTGGCCCTGGAGTGGCAGTTCCTACGAGCAGTACTTC. Translation: CATSRDWPWSGSSYEQYF.

This rearrangement joins TRBV5-4 to TRBJ1-1, with 9 nucleotides matching TRBD1. Looked up from germline, CDR1 is SGHNT and CDR2 is YYREEE (reference sequence). The junction had 10 bases not matched to a gene; V was cut back by 2 bases and J by 5 bases. This CDR3 region has 16 residues. In DNA, the CDR3 is TGTGCCAGCAGCTTAAAGGTCGGGACAGGGAGAACTGAAGCTTTCTTT. Translation: CASSLKVGTGRTEAFF.